These 6 T cell receptor beta chains share one sample of origin, sequenced in a study of blood T cells in healthy people across ages. Primers used in a second PCR of roughly 7 to 11 cycles were a sample-barcoded 5' primer and a J-beta primer mix. TCRdb analysed the 5' RACE reads with MiXCR anew, one entry per CDR3 protein. The sample has around 1,100,000 distinct CDR3 sequences; 35% to 45% are singletons. Sequencing was performed on blood. Every receptor here comes from a man between 18 and 29 years old in good health.

The chain uses TRBV7-6 and TRBJ1-1, with D maybe TRBD1 (5 bases). The CDR3 is 15 amino acids. The germline V gene has CDR1 SGHVS and CDR2 FNYEAQ. The V end lost 5 bases, the J end lost 1 base, and 14 bases lay between the germline ends. The CDR3 DNA reads TGTGCCAGCAGCGTCCGTCGGGGCGGGAACACTGAAGCTTTCTTT. It is translated as CASSVRRGGNTEAFF.

The chain employs TRBV3-1 and TRBJ2-3; possible D gene TRBD1, 6 bases. V gave up 6 bases and J gave up 5 bases, with 15 bases separating them. CDR1 is LGHDT, CDR2 YNNKEL, per germline (reference sequence). The CDR3 totals 14 residues. CDR3: CASRPNRVIDTQYF. The CDR3 DNA is TGTGCCAGCAGACCGAACAGGGTAATAGATACGCAGTATTTT.

This chain links TRBV7-3 with TRBJ1-2; 8 bases align to TRBD1. This CDR3 spans 14 amino acids. J was trimmed by 3 bases and V by 5 bases; bases with no gene match: 5. Germline CDR1 SGHTA, CDR2 FQGTGA. In nucleotides, the CDR3 is TGTGCCAGCAGCCCCAAACAGGGGGACTATGGCTACACCTTC. As protein: CASSPKQGDYGYTF.

This clonotype was counted a few times. The CDR3 nucleotides are TGTGCCAGCAGCGCAGCGGGGGCTAACACAGATACGCAGTATTTT. This sequence encodes CASSAAGANTDTQYF. The chain recombines TRBV9 with TRBJ2-3; TRBD2 agrees at 8 bases. This CDR3 is 15 amino acids long. Germline V gene data show CDR1 as SGDLS and CDR2 as YYNGEE. V was clipped by 3 bases and J by 2 bases; unmatched bases: 5.

The rearrangement uses TRBV20-1 and TRBJ2-1, with 7 bases fitting TRBD1. CDR1 DFQATT and CDR2 SNEGSKA come from the germline V gene (reference sequence). The CDR3 runs to 13 residues. Trimming took 8 bases from V and 7 from J; bases not matched to a gene: 11. Here the CDR3 DNA reads TGCAGTACTCCTGGACAGGCATTAAATGAGCAGTTCTTC. This codes for CSTPGQALNEQFF.

This clonotype was observed a few times. The rearrangement links TRBV5-8 to TRBJ1-1; a possible D gene is TRBD1 (5 bases). Germline assignment: CDR1 SGHTS and CDR2 YDEGEE. The V gene lost 10 bases and the J gene lost 1 base, with 14 bases spanning the gap. The CDR3 loop spans 13 amino acids. The CDR3 DNA reads TGTGCCTCAGCGAGGCAGGGGAACACTGAAGCTTTCTTT. This codes for CASARQGNTEAFF.